This T cell receptor (beta chain) was observed in a study of T cell responses to AZD1222 COVID-19 vaccine. Profiled with immunoSEQ multiplex PCR; TCRdb holds only in-frame clones, not every one. The profile covers 150,000 to 200,000 clones, with approximately 90% appearing a single time and around 2.6% taken by the ten largest. This clone occurred once. What it binds is unknown. Other DNA sequences of this sample code for an identical CDR3. V was cut by 3 bases and J by 3 bases, with 11 bases left in between. The CDR3 has 14 amino acids. CDR1 LNHDA and CDR2 SQIVND come from the germline V gene (reference sequence). Study outcomes and limitations: Most donors were white British, females outnumbered males, and clonal diversity was possibly underestimated. At baseline, seropositivity was found in only a handful of AZD1222 recipients.

The chain has TRBV19 and TRBJ2-5, with D perhaps matching TRBD1 (5 bases). The source was peripheral blood, collected on day 0 of AZD1222 vaccination. This TCR derives from an adult in good health. This CDR3 is CASSIGTGKETQYF. CDR3 coding DNA: TGTGCCAGTAGTATTGGTACAGGCAAAGAGACCCAGTACTTC.